The T cell receptor (beta chain) under discussion was sequenced for a study of Ad26.COV2.S vaccination and SARS-CoV-2 variants. The treatment denotes: some 19 received Ad26.COV2.S at low or high dose, single or two shots; roughly five received placebo; per-sample allocation not given. Collection of the samples took place on day 63 after the first injection of vaccine or placebo. This clone occurred a few times. The method was immunoSEQ multiplex PCR; TCRdb's version includes in-frame clones alone and lacks a portion of them. The profile shows about 350,000 clones, approximately 81% of them singletons. Sequences were derived from peripheral blood, sampled in a trial of Ad26.COV2.S vaccine versus placebo. This receptor was obtained from a person between 18 and 65 years old who received the Ad26.COV2.S COVID-19 vaccine or a placebo.

CDR3 bases: TGCAGCGTTGAACTTTTTCGGGCTAACTATGGCTACACCTTC. Protein sequence: CSVELFRANYGYTF. V usage is TRBV29-1 and J usage is TRBJ1-2; no clear D. From germline, CDR1 is SQVTM and CDR2 ANQGSEA. With 2 bases removed from V and 0 bases from J, the gap between germline ends came to 10 bases. The CDR3 is 14 amino acids.